The text below deals with one T cell receptor beta chain. Per the authors' pipeline: Amplification from reference gene primers served as the basis for estimated nucleated cell counts. Sequenced by immunoSEQ multiplex PCR; TCRdb stores in-frame clones only, minus some. V and J calls and clone size are those listed in that table; D and trimming were worked out from the DNA. Here the sample spans about 220,000 clones, roughly 85% being singletons. Seattle participants joined during active infection and were tracked over time. This specimen comes from a study of blood T cell repertoires in COVID-19. Whole-study context: The study drew acute and convalescent COVID-19 samples from the United States, Italy and Spain. Sources were T cells, B-cell-depleted T cells, or PBMCs; the material itself was cDNA or gDNA.

V was cut by 6 bases and J by 3 bases, with 8 bases left in between. The CDR3 covers 12 residues. Germline assignment: CDR1 KGHSH and CDR2 LQKENI. The sequencing input was peripheral blood. The chain carries TRBV18 and TRBJ1-1; D unclear. This clonotype was obtained from a woman in her 70s with COVID-19, enrolled during active disease. This CDR3 is CASSQVYTEAFF. The CDR3 bases are TGTGCCAGCTCGCAGGTGTACACTGAAGCTTTCTTT.